This TCR beta chain originates from a study of identical twins. Only a few counts were recorded for this clonotype. Its target is not known. Each donor (without exception) was a healthy Caucasian. Trimming removed 1 base from V and 8 bases from J, with 12 bases in between. The CDR3 contains 15 residues. Germline-derived CDR1 and CDR2 are MGHRA and YSYEKL. A universal primer site was added by template switching, and unique molecular identifiers were carried by the cDNA. Each CDR3 protein gets one entry after TCRdb re-called the 5' RACE reads with MiXCR. Here the sample spans approximately 670,000 distinct CDR3 sequences, roughly 6.2% being singletons. Study-wide results and limits: Abundant cord blood beta clonotypes carried fewer insertions; memory repertoires showed none.

V is TRBV4-1 and J is TRBJ1-6; a possible D gene is TRBD1 (5 bases). This sequence originates from a man aged 18 to 30 in good health. Sequencing was carried out using naive T cells sorted from blood. The CDR3 nucleotides read TGCGCCAGCAGCCAAGGACCGGGACGGGATTCACCCCTCCACTTT. Translating gives CASSQGPGRDSPLHF.